This T cell receptor beta chain originates from a study of beta chain features in type 1 diabetes. This CDR3 comprises 16 residues. V lost 3 bases to trimming and J lost 4 bases, with 18 bases between them. Looked up from germline, CDR1 is MDHEN and CDR2 is SYDVKM. Donors contributed one heparinised blood draw apiece, averaging about 120 mL. Each sorted fraction was over 98% pure. What was sequenced were expressed TCRB transcripts, since all of the isolated RNA had been reverse transcribed. Generated by immunoSEQ multiplex PCR, the TCRdb table keeps only in-frame clones and is missing some. Here the sample spans more than 85,000 clones, around 40% being singletons.

This TCR came from a woman aged 18-30 years in good health. Sequenced sample: stem cell memory CD4+ T cells from blood. V usage is TRBV28 and J usage is TRBJ1-2, with TRBD1 as a possible D gene (6 bases). CDR3 residues: CASSFHGRQGGYGYTF. The CDR3 nucleotides read TGTGCCAGCAGTTTCCATGGCCGACAAGGGGGCTATGGCTACACCTTC.